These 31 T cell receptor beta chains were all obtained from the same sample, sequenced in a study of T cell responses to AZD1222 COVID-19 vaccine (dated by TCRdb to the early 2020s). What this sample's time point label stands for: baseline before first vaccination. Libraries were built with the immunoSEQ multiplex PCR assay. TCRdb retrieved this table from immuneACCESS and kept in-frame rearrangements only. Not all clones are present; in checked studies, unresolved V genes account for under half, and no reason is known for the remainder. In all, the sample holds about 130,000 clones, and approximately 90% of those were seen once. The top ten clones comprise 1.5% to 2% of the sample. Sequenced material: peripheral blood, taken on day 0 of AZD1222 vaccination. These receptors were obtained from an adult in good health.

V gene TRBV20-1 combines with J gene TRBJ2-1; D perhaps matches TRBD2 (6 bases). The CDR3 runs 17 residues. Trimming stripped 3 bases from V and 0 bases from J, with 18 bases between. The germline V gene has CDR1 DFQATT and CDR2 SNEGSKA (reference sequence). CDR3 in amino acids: CSASENPGLVSYNEQFF. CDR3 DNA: TGCAGTGCTAGTGAAAATCCGGGACTCGTCTCCTACAATGAGCAGTTCTTC.

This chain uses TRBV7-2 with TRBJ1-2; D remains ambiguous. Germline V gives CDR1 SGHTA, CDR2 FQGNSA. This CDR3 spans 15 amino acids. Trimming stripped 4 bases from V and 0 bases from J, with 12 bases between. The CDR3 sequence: CASSSQQIPNYGYTF. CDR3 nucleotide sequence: TGTGCCAGCAGCTCCCAGCAAATCCCTAACTATGGCTACACCTTC.

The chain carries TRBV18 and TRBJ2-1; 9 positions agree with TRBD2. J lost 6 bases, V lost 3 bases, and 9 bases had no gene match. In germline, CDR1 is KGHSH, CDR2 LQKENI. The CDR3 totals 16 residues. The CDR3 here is CASSPLFLAGPNEQFF. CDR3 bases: TGTGCCAGCTCACCCCTTTTTCTAGCGGGACCCAATGAGCAGTTCTTC. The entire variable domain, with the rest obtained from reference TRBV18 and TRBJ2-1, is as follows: NAGVMQNPRHLVRRRGQEARLRCSPMKGHSHVYWYRQLPEEGLKFMVYLQKENIIDESGMPKERFSAEFPKEGPSILRIQQVVRGDSAAYFCASSPLFLAGPNEQFFGPGTRLTVL.

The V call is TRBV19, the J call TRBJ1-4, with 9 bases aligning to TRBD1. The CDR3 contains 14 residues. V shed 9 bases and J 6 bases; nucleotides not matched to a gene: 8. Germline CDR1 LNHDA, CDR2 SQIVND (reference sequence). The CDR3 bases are TGTGCCAGCTCTATACAGGGGGCGGATGAAAAACTGTTTTTT. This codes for CASSIQGADEKLFF.

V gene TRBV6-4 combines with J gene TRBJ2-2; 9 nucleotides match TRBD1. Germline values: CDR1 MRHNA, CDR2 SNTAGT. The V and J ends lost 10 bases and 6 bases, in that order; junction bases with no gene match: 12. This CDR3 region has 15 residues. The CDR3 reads CATKTTGGVPGELFF. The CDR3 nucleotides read TGTGCCACAAAGACTACAGGGGGCGTCCCCGGGGAGCTGTTTTTT.

The CDR3 loop reads CATSSERPNEQFF. Here the CDR3 DNA reads TGTGCCACCAGCAGTGAGAGACCGAATGAGCAGTTCTTC. This chain links TRBV15 with TRBJ2-1, with no clear D. The CDR3 has 13 amino acids. CDR1 is LNHNV, CDR2 YYDKDF, per germline (reference sequence). V shed 3 bases and J shed 7 bases, with 10 bases lying between them.

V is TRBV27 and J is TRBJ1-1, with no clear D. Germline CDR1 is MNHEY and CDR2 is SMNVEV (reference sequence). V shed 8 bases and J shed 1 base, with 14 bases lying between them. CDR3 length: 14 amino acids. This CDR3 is CASRSNQPNTEAFF. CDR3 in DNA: TGTGCCAGCCGCTCTAACCAGCCGAACACTGAAGCTTTCTTT.

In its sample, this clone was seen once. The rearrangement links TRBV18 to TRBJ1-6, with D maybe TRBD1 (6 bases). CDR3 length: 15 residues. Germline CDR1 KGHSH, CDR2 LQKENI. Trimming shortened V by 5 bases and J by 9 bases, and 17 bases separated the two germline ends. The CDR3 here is CASSTKGDVTSPLHF. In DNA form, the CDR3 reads TGTGCCAGCTCAACCAAGGGGGACGTAACTTCACCCCTCCACTTT.

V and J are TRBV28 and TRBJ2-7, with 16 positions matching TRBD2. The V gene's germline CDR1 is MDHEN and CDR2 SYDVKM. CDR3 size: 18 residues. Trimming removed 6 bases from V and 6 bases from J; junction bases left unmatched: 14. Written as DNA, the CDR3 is TGTGCCAGCAGCCCGGGACTAGCGGGAGGGCCGGCTTTGTTCGAGCAGTACTTC. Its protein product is CASSPGLAGGPALFEQYF.

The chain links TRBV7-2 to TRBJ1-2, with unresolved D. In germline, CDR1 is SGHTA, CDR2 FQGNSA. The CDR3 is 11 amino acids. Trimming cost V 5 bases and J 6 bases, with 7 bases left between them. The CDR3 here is CASSILNGYTF. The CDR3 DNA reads TGTGCCAGCAGCATTTTGAATGGCTACACCTTC.

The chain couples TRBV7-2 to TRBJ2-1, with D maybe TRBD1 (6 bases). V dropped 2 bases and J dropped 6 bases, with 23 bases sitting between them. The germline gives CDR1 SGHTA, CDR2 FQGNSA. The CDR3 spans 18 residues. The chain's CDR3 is CASSLSSTGTTSTNEQFF. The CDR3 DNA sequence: TGTGCCAGCAGCTTATCATCCACCGGGACAACAAGTACCAATGAGCAGTTCTTC.

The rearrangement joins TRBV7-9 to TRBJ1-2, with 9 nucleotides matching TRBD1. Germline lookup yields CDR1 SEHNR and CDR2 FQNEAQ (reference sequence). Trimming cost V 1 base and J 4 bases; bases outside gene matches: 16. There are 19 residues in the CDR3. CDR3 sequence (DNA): TGTGCCAGCAGCTTAGAGAGGGGGGCCGGGACAGGGACCCCCTATGGCTACACCTTC. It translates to CASSLERGAGTGTPYGYTF.

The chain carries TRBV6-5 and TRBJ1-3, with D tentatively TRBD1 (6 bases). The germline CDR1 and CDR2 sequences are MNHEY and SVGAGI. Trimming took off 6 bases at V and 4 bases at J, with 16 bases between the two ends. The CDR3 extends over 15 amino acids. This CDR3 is CASRIQGSLGNTIYF. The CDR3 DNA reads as TGTGCCAGCAGAATACAGGGTTCTCTGGGAAACACCATATATTTT.

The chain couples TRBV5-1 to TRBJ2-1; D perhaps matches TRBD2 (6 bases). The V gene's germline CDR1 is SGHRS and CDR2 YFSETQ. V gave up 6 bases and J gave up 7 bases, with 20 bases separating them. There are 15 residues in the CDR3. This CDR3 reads CASTLGRDLSNEQFF. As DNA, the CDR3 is TGCGCCAGCACCCTGGGGCGGGATCTCTCTAATGAGCAGTTCTTC.

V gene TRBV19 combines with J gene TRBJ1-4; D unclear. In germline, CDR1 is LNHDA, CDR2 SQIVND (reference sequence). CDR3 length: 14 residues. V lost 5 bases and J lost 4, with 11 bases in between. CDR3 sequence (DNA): TGTGCCAGTAGTTCGACGGACTATAATGAAAAACTGTTTTTT. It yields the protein CASSSTDYNEKLFF. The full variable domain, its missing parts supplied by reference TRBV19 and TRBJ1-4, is DGGITQSPKYLFRKEGQNVTLSCEQNLNHDAMYWYRQDPGQGLRLIYYSQIVNDFQKGDIAEGYSVSREKKESFPLTVTSAQKNPTAFYLCASSSTDYNEKLFFGSGTQLSVL.

The CDR3 nucleotides are TGTGCCAGCAGTGAAGCTTGGGTACAGGGTGACCCAGCGGCTTTCTTT. This translates into CASSEAWVQGDPAAFF. The chain combines TRBV25-1 with TRBJ1-1, with D perhaps matching TRBD1 (6 bases). V shed 2 bases and J shed 11 bases, with 24 bases lying between them. Germline V gene sequence: CDR1 MGHDK, CDR2 SYGVNS. The CDR3 has 16 residues.

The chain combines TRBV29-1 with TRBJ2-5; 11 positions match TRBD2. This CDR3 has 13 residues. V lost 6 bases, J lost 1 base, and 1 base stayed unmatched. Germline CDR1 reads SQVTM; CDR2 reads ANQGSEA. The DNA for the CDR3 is TGCAGCGTAACTAGCGGGAGCCAAGAGACCCAGTACTTC. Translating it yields CSVTSGSQETQYF.

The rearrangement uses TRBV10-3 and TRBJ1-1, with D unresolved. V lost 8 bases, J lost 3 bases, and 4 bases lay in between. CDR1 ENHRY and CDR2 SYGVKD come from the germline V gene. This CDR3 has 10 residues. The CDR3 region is CAIGDTEAFF. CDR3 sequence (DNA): TGTGCCATCGGGGACACTGAAGCTTTCTTT.

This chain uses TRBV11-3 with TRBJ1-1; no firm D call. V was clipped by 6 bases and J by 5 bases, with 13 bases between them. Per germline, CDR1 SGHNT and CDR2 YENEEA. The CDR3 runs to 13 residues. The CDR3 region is CASSQGAVTEAFF. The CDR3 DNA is TGTGCCAGCAGTCAAGGCGCGGTTACTGAAGCTTTCTTT.

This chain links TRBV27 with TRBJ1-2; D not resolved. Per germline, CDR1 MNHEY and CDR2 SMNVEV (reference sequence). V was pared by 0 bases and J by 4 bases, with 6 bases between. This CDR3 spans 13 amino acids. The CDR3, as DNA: TGTGCCAGCAGTTTATCGCGCAGCTATGGCTACACCTTC. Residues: CASSLSRSYGYTF.

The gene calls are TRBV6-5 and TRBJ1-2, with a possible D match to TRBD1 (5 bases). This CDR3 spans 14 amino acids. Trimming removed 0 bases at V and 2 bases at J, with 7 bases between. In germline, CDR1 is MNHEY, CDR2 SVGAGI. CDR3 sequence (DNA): TGTGCCAGCAGTTACTCGACAGTAAACTATGGCTACACCTTC. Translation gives CASSYSTVNYGYTF.

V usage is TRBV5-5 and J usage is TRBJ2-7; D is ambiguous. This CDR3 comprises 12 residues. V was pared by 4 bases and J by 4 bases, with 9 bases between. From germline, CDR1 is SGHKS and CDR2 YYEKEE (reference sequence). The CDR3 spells CASSPPGYEQYF. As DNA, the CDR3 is TGTGCCAGCAGCCCTCCAGGTTACGAGCAGTACTTC.

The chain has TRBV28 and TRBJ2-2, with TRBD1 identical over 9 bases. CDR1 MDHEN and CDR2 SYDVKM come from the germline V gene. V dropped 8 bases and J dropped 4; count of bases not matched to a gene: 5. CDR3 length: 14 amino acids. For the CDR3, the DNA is TGTGCCAGCTGGGACAGGGACTTCACCGGGGAGCTGTTTTTT. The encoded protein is CASWDRDFTGELFF. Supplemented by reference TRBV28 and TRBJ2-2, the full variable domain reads DVKVTQSSRYLVKRTGEKVFLECVQDMDHENMFWYRQDPGLGLRLIYFSYDVKMKEKGDIPEGYSVSREKKERFSLILESASTNQTSMYLCASWDRDFTGELFFGEGSRLTVL.

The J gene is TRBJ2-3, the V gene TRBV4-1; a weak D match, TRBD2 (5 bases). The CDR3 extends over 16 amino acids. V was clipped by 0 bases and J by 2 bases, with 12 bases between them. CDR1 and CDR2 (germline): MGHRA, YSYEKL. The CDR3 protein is CASSQERVRNTDTQYF. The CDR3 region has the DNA TGCGCCAGCAGCCAAGAGAGGGTACGAAACACAGATACGCAGTATTTT.

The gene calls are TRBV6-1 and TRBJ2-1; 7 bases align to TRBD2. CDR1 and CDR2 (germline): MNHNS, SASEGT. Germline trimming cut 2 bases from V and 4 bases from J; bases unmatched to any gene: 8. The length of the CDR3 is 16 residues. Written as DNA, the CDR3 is TGTGCCAGCAGTGAACAGGGTAGCGGGTTATACAATGAGCAGTTCTTC. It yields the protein CASSEQGSGLYNEQFF.

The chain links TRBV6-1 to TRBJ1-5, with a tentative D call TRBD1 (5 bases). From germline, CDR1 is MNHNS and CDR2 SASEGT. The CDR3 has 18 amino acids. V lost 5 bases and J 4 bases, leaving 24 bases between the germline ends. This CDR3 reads CASSKDFGLSRGNQPQHF. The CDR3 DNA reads TGTGCCAGCAGTAAAGATTTTGGACTCTCAAGGGGAAATCAGCCCCAGCATTTT.

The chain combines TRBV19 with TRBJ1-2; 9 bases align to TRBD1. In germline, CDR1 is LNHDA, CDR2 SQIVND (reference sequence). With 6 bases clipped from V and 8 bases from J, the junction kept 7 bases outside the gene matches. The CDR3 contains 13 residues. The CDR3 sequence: CASRTTGGRGYTF. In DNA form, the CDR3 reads TGTGCCAGTAGAACTACAGGGGGCCGGGGCTACACCTTC.

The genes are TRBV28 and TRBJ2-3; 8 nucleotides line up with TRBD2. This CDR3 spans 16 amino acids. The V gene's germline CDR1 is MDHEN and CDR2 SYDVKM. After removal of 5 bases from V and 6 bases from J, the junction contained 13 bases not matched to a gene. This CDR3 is CASSPPVAGRSDTQYF. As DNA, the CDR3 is TGTGCCAGCAGTCCGCCAGTAGCGGGAAGGTCGGATACGCAGTATTTT.

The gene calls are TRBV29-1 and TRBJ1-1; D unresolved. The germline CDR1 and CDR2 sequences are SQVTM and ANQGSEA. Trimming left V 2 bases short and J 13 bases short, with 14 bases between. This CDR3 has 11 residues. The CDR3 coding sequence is TGCAGCGTTGAAAGCCTCCTCAGGAGTTTCTTT. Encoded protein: CSVESLLRSFF.

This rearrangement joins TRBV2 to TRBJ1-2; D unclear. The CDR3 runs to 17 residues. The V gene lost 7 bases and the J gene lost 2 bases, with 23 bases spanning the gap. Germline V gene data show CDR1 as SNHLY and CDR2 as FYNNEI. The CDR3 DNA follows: TGTGCCAGCACCTCTAAATCTTCCTTCTGGGCGAACTATGGCTACACCTTC. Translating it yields CASTSKSSFWANYGYTF.

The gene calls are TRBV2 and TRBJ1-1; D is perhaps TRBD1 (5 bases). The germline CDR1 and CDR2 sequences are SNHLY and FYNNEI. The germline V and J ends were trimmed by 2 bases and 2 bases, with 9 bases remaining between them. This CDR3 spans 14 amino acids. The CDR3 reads CASSERQINTEAFF. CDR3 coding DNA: TGTGCCAGCAGTGAACGACAGATTAACACTGAAGCTTTCTTT. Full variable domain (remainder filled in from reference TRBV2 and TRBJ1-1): EPEVTQTPSHQVTQMGQEVILRCVPISNHLYFYWYRQILGQKVEFLVSFYNNEISEKSEIFDDQFSVERPDGSNFTLKIRSTKLEDSAMYFCASSERQINTEAFFGQGTRLTVV.